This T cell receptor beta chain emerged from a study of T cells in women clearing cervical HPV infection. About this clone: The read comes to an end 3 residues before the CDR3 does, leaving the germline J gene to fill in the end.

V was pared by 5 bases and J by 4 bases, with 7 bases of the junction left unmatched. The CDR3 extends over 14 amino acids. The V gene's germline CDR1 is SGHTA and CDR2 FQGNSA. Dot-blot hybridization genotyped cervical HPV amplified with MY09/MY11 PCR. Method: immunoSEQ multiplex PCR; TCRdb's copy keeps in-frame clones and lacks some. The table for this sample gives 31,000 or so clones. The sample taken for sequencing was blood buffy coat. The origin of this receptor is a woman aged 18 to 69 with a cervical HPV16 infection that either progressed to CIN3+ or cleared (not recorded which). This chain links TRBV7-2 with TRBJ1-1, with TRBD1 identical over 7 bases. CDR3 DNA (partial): TGTGCCAGCAGCCCAGGGGGATCGGGCACTGAA. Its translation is CASSPGGSGTE. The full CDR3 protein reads CASSPGGSGTEAFF.